This T cell receptor beta chain was identified during a study of OX40 agonist ivuxolimab in advanced cancers. Study as a whole: Averaging roughly 60 years in age, with a range of roughly 20 to 79, the cohort was more than 75% male. 30% to 40% of patients had received prior checkpoint inhibitor therapy.

Assay: immunoSEQ multiplex PCR; the TCRdb copy retains only in-frame clones and omits some. The repertoire holds approximately 70,000 clones, just over 85% seen once, with 2.8% in the top ten. The CDR3 runs 15 residues. V lost 4 bases to trimming and J lost 5 bases, with 16 bases between them. CDR1 SEHNR and CDR2 FQNEAQ come from the germline V gene (reference sequence). Patients who had autoimmune disease history or got systemic immunosuppression were left out. This sequence was found in an adult with an advanced solid tumor such as melanoma, head and neck, liver or kidney cancer. Sequenced material: CD4+ or CD8+ T cells sorted from blood, taken in a trial of the OX40 agonist ivuxolimab. V gene TRBV7-9 combines with J gene TRBJ2-3, with TRBD1 as a possible D gene (6 bases). As DNA, the CDR3 is TGTGCCAGCAGCTCGGGACAAGCACTTGTAGATACGCAGTATTTT. Its translation: CASSSGQALVDTQYF.